The text below deals with one T cell receptor beta chain. This clone was counted between two and nine times. What this receptor recognizes is not known. There are no base qualities to consult, and no much larger clone falls within one base. Taken from cysteine to phenylalanine, the CDR3 has 14 residues. Only CDR3 DNA is held: 42 bases, read in frame from base 1. From the germline V gene (reference sequence), CDR1 is WNHNN and CDR2 is SYGVQD. The germline V and J ends show losses of 5 bases and 0 bases respectively, and no gene match explains 4 bases of the junction. This record belongs to a study of cytomegalovirus exposure and HLA in healthy donors (dated by TCRdb to 2017 to 2019). Some background on the complete study: An earlier analysis of some 620 of the donors reported about 260 Gb of sequence data and around 120 million unique TCR beta sequences obtained from approximately 180 million T cells. Roughly 300 gigabases of sequencing data and around 80 million unique TCR sequences made up an early release that covered 640 HLA-typed donors. Among the approximately 400 genotyped donors, about 83% belonged to the genetic ancestry cluster associated with self-reported Caucasian donors. The study was designed to test whether signatures of past pathogen exposure could be identified by cataloging public T cell receptors. The study used immunosequencing to profile the T cell repertoires of more than 650 subjects and linked those repertoires to cytomegalovirus serostatus. A separate validation cohort of over a hundred different subjects was used in addition to the approximately 640-subject first cohort. The study combined high-throughput TCR immunosequencing, statistical association of individual TCRs with disease status, and machine learning to predict cytomegalovirus infection status. A later analysis re-examined previously published TCR beta repertoires from just over 650 donors and added high-resolution HLA genotyping to investigate patterns of TCR occurrence. In the later analysis, no new phenotypic data were used to find candidate immune exposures; instead, reliance was placed on TCR beta sequences and their occurrence across donors. An earlier analysis of around 580 of the donors used high-throughput TCR beta sequencing to judge whether each TCR beta V gene segment behaved as functional or pseudogenic. Donor age, sex, ethnicity and CMV serostatus were collected together with the repertoire data. A later genetic analysis took genome-wide SNP genotypes for about 65% of the 666 donors and used that subset as a discovery cohort. All discovery cohort repertoires had been generated on a single sequencing platform. Both class I and class II loci were covered by HLA typing, at four-digit resolution. The number of typed donors differed by locus: about 620-630 for A, B, C, DRB1 and DQB1; about 520 for DQA1; approximately 600 for DPA1; and approximately 450 for DPB1. Roughly five DR-DQ haplotypes were handled as single units for association and clustering because linkage in the cohort was strong. Among 350 to 400 genotyped donors of the cohort, an average of 235,054 unique TCR beta nucleotide sequences were sequenced per donor, around 20% of them non-productive. The paper as a whole reports these results and caveats: Most CMV-associated TCR beta chains appeared to be HLA-restricted in a later analysis, and the HLA associations seemed to be driven largely by CMV exposure. An association between a missense DCLRE1C variant and V-gene and J-gene trimming of TCR beta chains was found in a later genetic analysis and replicated in an independent cohort. A later analysis reported that several top co-occurrence clusters appeared linked to parvovirus B19, influenza, CMV and Epstein-Barr virus. In the study, 164 TCR beta chains were listed as associated with cytomegalovirus. According to a later genetic analysis, donors in an Asian-associated ancestry cluster had fewer N-insertions in productive TCRs than the approximately 700-donor mean. Three of the identified cytomegalovirus-associated TCR beta chains were confirmed in vitro to be specific for cytomegalovirus antigens. In a later analysis, HLA-associated TCR beta chains showed more clonal expansion and lower generation probabilities than non-associated chains that were equally common. A cluster of highly shared sequence variants was judged likely to be a technical artifact of the sequencing pipeline. A later analysis associated around 16,000 TCR beta sequences with specific HLA alleles at a false discovery rate of 0.05. Some IMGT-functional V segments, including TRBV6-2 and TRBV6-3, could not be distinguished by the 87-base-pair reads and were therefore excluded. Only TCR beta chains were sequenced in this cohort, and the absence of alpha or paired-chain data limited detectable features. A further reported finding was that TCR beta sequences accurately predicted the HLA-A and HLA-B alleles for most subjects in the first cohort. According to a later analysis, TCR association rates differed among HLA loci, with DRB1 alleles showing the most associated TCRs and HLA-C alleles showing the fewest. Broadly in line with IMGT annotations, most TCR beta V segments showed up in productive rearrangements about 87% or about 30% of the time in an earlier analysis of a few hundred of the donors. When HLA alleles, especially DR and DQ, strongly co-occurred, TCR associations were difficult to assign to individual alleles. The only immune exposure information available for the cohort was CMV serostatus. Because counts were too low, seventeen rarely observed V segments, including chromosome 9 orphons, were excluded from the earlier analysis of a few hundred of the donors. According to the authors, the approach could potentially be generalized to other disease states and immunological phenotypes. Most TCR sequences were seen in very few donors, while some public TCRs were found in many individuals. The classifier was reported to diagnose cytomegalovirus status with high specificity and sensitivity in both the original cohort and the validation cohort. Roughly uniform sequencing depth across donors was assumed in presence/absence analyses, although this assumption may not hold. Linkage disequilibrium might explain the correlated functional status among segregating V segments, but an unknown experimental factor could not be excluded. Because HLA typing was missing for some donors at each locus, association tests included only the typed subset.

Preparation of the library involved the immunoSEQ multiplex PCR assay. For the multiplex PCR, a mixture combining 60 forward primers for TCR Vbeta segments and 13 reverse primers for TCR Jbeta segments was used. Amplification of the CDR3 region of rearranged TCR beta genes was performed with a multiplex PCR assay on genomic DNA. Amplified TCR beta libraries were sequenced as 87-base-pair reads on the Illumina HiSeq System. As for the original processing: Across the 600 to 700 repertoires, a later analysis counted 75 million to 90 million unique TCR beta chains, around 10 million of which were shared by at least two donors. Raw reads were error-corrected and collapsed into unique sequences with a nearest-neighbor algorithm that merged closely related sequences to remove PCR and sequencing errors. CDR3 sequences were aligned to IMGT reference sequences to assign V, D and J gene segments. Each retained sequence needed at least a six-nucleotide match to both a V gene segment and a J gene segment. A rearrangement counted as productive if the CDR3 had no stop codons and remained in frame with V and J, and every other rearrangement counted as non-productive. Following IMGT convention, CDR3 was defined as the stretch from the second conserved V-encoded cysteine to the conserved J-encoded phenylalanine. The earlier analysis of fewer than 750 of the donors excluded sequences that lacked an unambiguous match to a single V gene segment. In an earlier analysis of approximately 610 of the donors, V segments were called functional above 56.7% productive rearrangements and were called segregating when the between-donor standard deviation exceeded 5%. A statistical classification framework was built to diagnose cytomegalovirus status from the catalog of TCR beta chain sequences. A later analysis assigned V and J genes by comparing TCR nucleotide sequences with IMGT/GENE-DB human TR gene sequences. In a later analysis, CDR3 sequences and most-parsimonious VDJ recombination scenarios were assigned using the TCRdist pipeline. In a later analysis, each TCR beta chain was defined by its CDR3 amino acid sequence together with its V-gene family, and reads lacking a unique V-gene family were excluded. A later analysis removed roughly 590 highly shared, low-generation-probability nucleotide sequences to deal with suspected cross-contamination and a sequencing artifact. In a later analysis, a clonal expansion index was calculated for each public chain from normalized within-repertoire ranks of inferred template counts. A later analysis computed generation probabilities with a VDJ recombination model fitted to out-of-frame rearrangements, and checked the results against IGoR. Hypergeometric tests were used in a later analysis to score TCR-TCR, TCR-HLA and TCR-CMV co-occurrence, with a repertoire-size bias correction applied to the TCR pairs. In a later analysis, false discovery rates were estimated by permuting HLA or CMV assignments 20 times. A later analysis grouped co-occurring TCRs with DBSCAN, adding TCRdist sequence similarity when clustering within HLA-allele-positive subsets. For co-occurrence clustering, repertoires with fewer than 30,000 or more than 120,000 public chains were excluded, along with about five repertoires with anomalous nucleotide sharing. TCRdb mirrors the immuneACCESS table, restricted to in-frame sequences. Some clones are absent from its copies; in checked studies, under half trace to an unresolved V gene, and the reason for the others is unknown. The DNA was the basis for D and trimming; V, J and clone size are from that table. Here the sample has some 130,000 clones; over 60% occur a single time. Around 2% of the sample is in the top ten clones.

In total, around 600 healthy bone marrow donors made up the cohort. Cohort members were all nominally healthy when sampled, although unrecorded immune exposures were likely present. The donor was CMV seronegative and belonged to the group of 352 seronegative cohort members. Each donor provided a peripheral blood sample, and peripheral blood mononuclear cells were used for TCR beta sequencing. The Qiagen DNeasy Blood Extraction Kit was used to extract genomic DNA from the blood cell samples. Sequencing was done on a sample of PBMCs. The chain joins TRBV10-1 to TRBJ2-7, and 7 junctional nucleotides match TRBD1. The TCR was taken from a young man in good health and CMV-seronegative. At the DNA level, the sequence is TGCGCCAGCAGTCGGGACAGCTTCTCCTACGAGCAGTACTTC. Its protein is CASSRDSFSYEQYF.